What follows are 18 T cell receptor beta chains derived from one specimen sequenced in a study of blood T cell repertoires in COVID-19 (TCRdb year 2020). Receptor libraries were prepared by the immunoSEQ multiplex PCR assay. This immuneACCESS table, as held by TCRdb, lists in-frame sequences with V and J called but not all clones. Of the missing ones, under half trace to an unresolved V gene in checked studies; the others have no known cause. The sample includes 140,000 to 150,000 clones, with roughly 86% observed a single time. The ten largest clones capture about 2% of the sample. The sequencing input was peripheral blood. These TCRs come from a man between 65 and 85 years old with acute or convalescent COVID-19.

This rearrangement joins TRBV27 to TRBJ1-5; 7 bases are shared with TRBD1. Per the germline V gene, CDR1 is MNHEY and CDR2 is SMNVEV (reference sequence). The CDR3 consists of 15 residues. J was trimmed by 2 bases and V by 6 bases; bases with no gene match: 7. The CDR3 loop is CASSSGQVGNQPQHF. The DNA of the CDR3 is TGTGCCAGCAGCTCCGGACAGGTTGGCAATCAGCCCCAGCATTTT.

The V and J genes are TRBV9 and TRBJ2-7; TRBD2 aligns across 11 bases. Trimming took 0 bases from V and 6 from J; bases not matched to a gene: 8. The CDR3 spans 16 residues. Germline V gene data show CDR1 as SGDLS and CDR2 as YYNGEE. This chain's CDR3 is CASSVGFSGRALEQYF. The CDR3, as DNA: TGTGCCAGCAGCGTAGGTTTTAGCGGGAGGGCCCTCGAGCAGTACTTC.

The genes are TRBV29-1 and TRBJ1-2; D possibly corresponds to TRBD1 (5 bases). Germline V CDR1 and CDR2: SQVTM, ANQGSEA. V was trimmed by 0 bases and J by 4 bases, leaving 15 bases between them. This CDR3 has 15 residues. CDR3 sequence (DNA): TGCAGCGTTGAAGAGATCCACAGGATGGGCTATGGCTACACCTTC. It translates to CSVEEIHRMGYGYTF. Looking up the rest from reference TRBV29-1 and TRBJ1-2 gives the full variable domain: SAVISQKPSRDICQRGTSLTIQCQVDSQVTMMFWYRQQPGQSLTLIATANQGSEATYESGFVIDKFPISRPNLTFSTLTVSNMSPEDSSIYLCSVEEIHRMGYGYTFGSGTRLTVV.

CDR3 sequence (DNA): TGTGCCAGTAGTAGTGTGACACCATTAGGTGGAGGCTACACCTTC. Translating it yields CASSSVTPLGGGYTF. The chain combines TRBV19 with TRBJ1-2; D is ambiguous. The CDR3 has 15 amino acids. Trimming stripped 4 bases from V and 8 bases from J, with 20 bases between. The germline V gene encodes CDR1 LNHDA and CDR2 SQIVND (reference sequence).

The chain recombines TRBV7-2 with TRBJ2-1, with TRBD2 matching over 10 bases. The CDR3 has 15 amino acids. Germline CDR1 is SGHTA and CDR2 is FQGNSA. The junction had 4 bases not matched to a gene; V was cut back by 1 base and J by 7 bases. CDR3 coding DNA: TGTGCCAGCAGCTTAGAACTAGCGGGAATAAATGAGCAGTTCTTC. This encodes CASSLELAGINEQFF.

The chain links TRBV7-2 to TRBJ2-5; TRBD2 might be the D (6 bases). The germline gives CDR1 SGHTA, CDR2 FQGNSA. Deletions cut 3 bases from V and 3 bases from J, with 17 bases between. The CDR3 is made up of 16 amino acids. CDR3 nucleotides: TGTGCCAGCAGCTTGACCCCCAATGCGGGGAAAGAGACCCAGTACTTC. It encodes CASSLTPNAGKETQYF.

V is TRBV6-2 or TRBV6-3 and J is TRBJ1-5; D gene unclear. This CDR3 has 13 amino acids. Looked up from germline, CDR1 is MNHEY and CDR2 is SVGEGT. The V end was cut by 2 bases, the J end by 2 bases, with 4 bases between. CDR3 sequence reads: CASSYQGNQPQHF. In DNA form, the CDR3 reads TGTGCCAGCAGTTACCAGGGCAATCAGCCCCAGCATTTT.

The J gene is TRBJ1-1, the V gene TRBV6-4, with TRBD1 matching 7 bases. Germline trimming cut 6 bases from V and 5 bases from J; bases unmatched to any gene: 9. The CDR3 length is 14 residues. Germline V gene lookup returns CDR1 MRHNA and CDR2 SNTAGT. CDR3 coding DNA: TGTGCCAGCAGACAACAGGGGATGAGTACTGAAGCTTTCTTT. It codes for CASRQQGMSTEAFF.

This clone was observed a few times. The J gene is TRBJ2-1, the V gene TRBV11-3, with a tentative D call TRBD2 (6 bases). Trimming left V 2 bases short and J 10 bases short, with 9 bases between. CDR3 length: 12 amino acids. CDR1 is SGHNT and CDR2 is YENEEA in the germline V gene. The CDR3 loop reads CASSLTAGEQFF. The CDR3 DNA reads TGTGCCAGCAGCTTAACGGCGGGGGAGCAGTTCTTC.

The gene calls are TRBV18 and TRBJ1-3; no clear D gene. Germline V gene sequence: CDR1 KGHSH, CDR2 LQKENI. The CDR3 is 16 amino acids. Between the trimmed V and J ends, which lost 2 bases and 0 bases, there was a span of 11 bases. CDR3 amino acids: CASSPGTALSGNTIYF. The CDR3 nucleotides are TGTGCCAGCTCACCAGGAACAGCACTCTCTGGAAACACCATATATTTT.

The CDR3 region has the DNA TGTGCCAGCAGCTTCAACAGGGGGACCCAGTACTTC. Its translation is CASSFNRGTQYF. The V and J genes are TRBV7-3 and TRBJ2-5, with 7 bases that match TRBD1. The CDR3 covers 12 residues. Per the germline V gene, CDR1 is SGHTA and CDR2 is FQGTGA. Losses at the gene ends were 3 bases for V and 7 bases for J; bases not matched to a gene: 2.

V and J are TRBV19 and TRBJ2-1; 7 positions match TRBD2. The CDR3 sequence is 14 residues long. With V trimmed by 7 bases and J by 9 bases, 12 bases remained unmatched. Germline values: CDR1 LNHDA, CDR2 SQIVND (reference sequence). CDR3 region: CASTPSGTKGEQFF. The CDR3, as DNA: TGTGCCAGTACCCCGTCCGGGACTAAGGGTGAGCAGTTCTTC.

This chain links TRBV5-1 with TRBJ2-1, with D perhaps matching TRBD1 (6 bases). Germline V gives CDR1 SGHRS, CDR2 YFSETQ. The CDR3 totals 16 residues. V lost 4 bases and J 0 bases, leaving 14 bases between the germline ends. The CDR3 bases are TGCGCCAGCAGCCCCTCTGGACAGTTCTCCTACAATGAGCAGTTCTTC. Amino acid sequence: CASSPSGQFSYNEQFF.

This clone came up a few times. The rearrangement joins TRBV6-5 to TRBJ1-5; 7 nucleotides agree with TRBD1. This CDR3 spans 13 amino acids. Germline values: CDR1 MNHEY, CDR2 SVGAGI. Losses at the gene ends were 5 bases for V and 5 bases for J; bases not matched to a gene: 3. Written as DNA, the CDR3 is TGTGCCAGCAGTACAGGGGCTCATCAGCCCCAGCATTTT. Translation gives CASSTGAHQPQHF.

The chain joins TRBV29-1 to TRBJ2-3, with TRBD1 matching 9 bases. With 4 bases clipped from V and 4 bases from J, the junction kept 9 bases outside the gene matches. Looked up from germline, CDR1 is SQVTM and CDR2 is ANQGSEA. CDR3 length equals 15 residues. Here the CDR3 reads CSVGGQGMGADTQYF. CDR3 nucleotide sequence: TGCAGCGTTGGGGGACAGGGAATGGGGGCAGATACGCAGTATTTT.

The rearrangement links TRBV4-1 to TRBJ2-5; the match to TRBD1 covers 7 bases. V was pared by 1 base and J by 5 bases, with 4 bases of the junction left unmatched. Germline V gene sequence: CDR1 MGHRA, CDR2 YSYEKL. The CDR3 covers 14 residues. The CDR3 sequence: CASSQGQGWETQYF. The CDR3 DNA is TGCGCCAGCAGCCAAGGACAGGGCTGGGAGACCCAGTACTTC.

The chain employs TRBV7-2 and TRBJ1-3; 7 nucleotides match TRBD1. V gave up 5 bases and J gave up 4 bases; unmatched junction bases: 8. The CDR3 covers 15 residues. CDR1 SGHTA and CDR2 FQGNSA come from the germline V gene. The CDR3: CASSPTGQPGNTIYF. The CDR3 DNA sequence: TGTGCCAGCAGCCCAACGGGACAGCCCGGAAACACCATATATTTT.

The gene calls are TRBV28 and TRBJ2-1, with 8 bases matching TRBD2. CDR1 is MDHEN, CDR2 SYDVKM, per germline. The CDR3 is 17 amino acids. Trimming took 6 bases from V and 5 from J; bases not matched to a gene: 15. The CDR3 loop is CASRRSPGRVRDNEQFF. DNA of the CDR3: TGTGCCAGCAGGCGTAGCCCCGGGAGGGTGAGGGACAATGAGCAGTTCTTC.